This T cell receptor (beta chain) was documented in a study of metastatic and nonmetastatic thyroid tumors. General study findings and limits: It was reported that TCR beta diversity was significantly higher in malignant thyroid tumors than benign nodules, in blood and tumor.

None of the patients had undergone any treatment ahead of thyroid surgery. TCRdb re-processed the PCR reads through MiXCR. The table includes over 8,500 clones, roughly 28% detected once. V lost 2 bases to trimming and J lost 4 bases, with 12 bases between them. The CDR3 totals 16 residues. The germline V gene has CDR1 MNHEY and CDR2 SVGAGI. A remark on this clone: Its antigen remains unidentified.

This sequence joins TRBV6-5 and TRBJ1-6; TRBD1 is a possible D gene (5 bases). The sequencing input was tumor tissue. This receptor was obtained from a female donor with papillary thyroid cancer or a benign thyroid nodule (not recorded which). Some clones in this sample may be carry-over from other donors' samples. CDR3 in amino acids: CASSYPSQVYNSPLHF. For the CDR3, the DNA is TGTGCCAGCAGTTACCCCTCACAGGTGTATAATTCACCCCTCCACTTT.